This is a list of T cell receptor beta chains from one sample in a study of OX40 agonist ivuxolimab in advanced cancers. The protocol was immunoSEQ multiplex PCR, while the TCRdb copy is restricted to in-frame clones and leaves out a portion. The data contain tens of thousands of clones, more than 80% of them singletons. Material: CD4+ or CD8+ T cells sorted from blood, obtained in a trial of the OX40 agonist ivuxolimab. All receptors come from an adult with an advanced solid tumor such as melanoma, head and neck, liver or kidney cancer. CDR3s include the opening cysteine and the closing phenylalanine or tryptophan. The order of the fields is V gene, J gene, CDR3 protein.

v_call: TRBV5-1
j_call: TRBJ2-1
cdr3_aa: CASSLSGSQNNEQFF

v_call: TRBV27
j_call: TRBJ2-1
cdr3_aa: CASASGEILYNEQFF

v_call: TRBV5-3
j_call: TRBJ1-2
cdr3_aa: CARSSRQGTRRGYTF

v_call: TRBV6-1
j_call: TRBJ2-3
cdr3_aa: CASSLRQLGSDTQYF

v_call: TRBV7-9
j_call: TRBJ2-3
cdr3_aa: CASTGEETDTQYF

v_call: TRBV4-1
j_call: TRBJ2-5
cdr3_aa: CASSQLDGVQETQYF

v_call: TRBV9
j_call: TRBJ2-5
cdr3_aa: CASSGRTNQETQYF

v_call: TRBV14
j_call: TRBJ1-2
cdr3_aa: CASSQVRNYGYTF

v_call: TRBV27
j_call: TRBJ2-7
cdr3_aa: CASSFQAGTYEQYF

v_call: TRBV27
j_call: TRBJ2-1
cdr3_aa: CASSNVGTEQFF

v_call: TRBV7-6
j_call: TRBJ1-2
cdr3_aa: CASSRQGMVGYTF

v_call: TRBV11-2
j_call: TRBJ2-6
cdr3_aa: CASSPTGSLGANVLTF

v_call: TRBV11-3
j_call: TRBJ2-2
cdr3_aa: CASSSLFSGELFF

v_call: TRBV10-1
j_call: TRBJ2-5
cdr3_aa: CASSETGETQYF

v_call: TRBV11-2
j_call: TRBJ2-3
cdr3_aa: CASSFLSLDRPTDTQYF

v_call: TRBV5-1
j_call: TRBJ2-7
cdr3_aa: CASSLRPYEQYF

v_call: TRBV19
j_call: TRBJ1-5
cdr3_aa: CASTWRTGGNQPQHF

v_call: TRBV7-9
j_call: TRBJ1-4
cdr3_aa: CASSLVGGQGYEKLFF

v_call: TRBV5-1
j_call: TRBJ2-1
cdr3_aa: CASSLGSGRGEQFF

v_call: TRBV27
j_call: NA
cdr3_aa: CASSTGQGAYEQYF

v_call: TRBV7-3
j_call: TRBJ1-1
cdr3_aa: CASSESTGDTEAFF

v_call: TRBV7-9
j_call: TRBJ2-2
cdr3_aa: CASEPATSFTGELFF

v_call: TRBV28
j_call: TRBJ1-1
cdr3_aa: CASSLTTGDTEAFF

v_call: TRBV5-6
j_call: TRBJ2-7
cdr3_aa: CASSRTGQSYEQYF

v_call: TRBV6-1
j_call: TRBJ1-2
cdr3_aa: CASSSGQGASYGYTF

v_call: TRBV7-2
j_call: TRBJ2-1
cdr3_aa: CASSLELAGGEQFF

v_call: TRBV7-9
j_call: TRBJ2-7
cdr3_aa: CASSPRAYEQYF

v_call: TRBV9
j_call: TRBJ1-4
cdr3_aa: CASSVGGGDNEKLFF

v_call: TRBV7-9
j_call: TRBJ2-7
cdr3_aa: CASSLGRAPDEQYF

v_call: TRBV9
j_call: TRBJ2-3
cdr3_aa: CASSGTSGSTDTQYF

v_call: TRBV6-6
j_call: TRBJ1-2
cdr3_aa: CASSYFAGTGYGYTF

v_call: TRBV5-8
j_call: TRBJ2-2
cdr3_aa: CASSLPSGGGGELFF

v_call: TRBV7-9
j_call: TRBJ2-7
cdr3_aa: CASSPNAEQYF

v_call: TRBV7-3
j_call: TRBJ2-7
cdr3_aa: CASSTESFSYEQYF

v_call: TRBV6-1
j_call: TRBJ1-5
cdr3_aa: CASSLGVGRGQPQHF

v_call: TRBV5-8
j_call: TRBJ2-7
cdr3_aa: CASSLAGWQGQYEQYF

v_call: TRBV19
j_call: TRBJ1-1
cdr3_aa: CASSTPGDTEAFF

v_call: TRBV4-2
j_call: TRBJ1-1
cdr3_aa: CASSQDLSYTEAFF

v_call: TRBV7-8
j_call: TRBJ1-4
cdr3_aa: CASSRSGHAGELFF

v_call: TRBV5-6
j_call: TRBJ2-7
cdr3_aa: CASSLEGAYYEQYF

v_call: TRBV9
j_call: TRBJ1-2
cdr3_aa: CASGEGVEYGYTF

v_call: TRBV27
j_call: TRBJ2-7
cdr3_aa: CASGLGTGWLEQYF

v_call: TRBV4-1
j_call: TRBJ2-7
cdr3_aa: CASSQDGSGLAGNEQYF

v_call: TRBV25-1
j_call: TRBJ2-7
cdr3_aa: CASTSTTGTQQYF

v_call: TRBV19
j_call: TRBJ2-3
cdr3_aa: CASSGADTQYF

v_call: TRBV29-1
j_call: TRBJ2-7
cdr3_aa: CSVRLAGNYEQYF

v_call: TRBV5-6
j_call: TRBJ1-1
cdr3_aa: CASSYRGPGEAFF

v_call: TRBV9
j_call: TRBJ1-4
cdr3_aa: CASSRPEGGDEKLFF

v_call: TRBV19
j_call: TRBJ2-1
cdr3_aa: CASRPMGGSSYNEQFF

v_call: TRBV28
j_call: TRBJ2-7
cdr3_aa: CASRRSGSGFYEQYF

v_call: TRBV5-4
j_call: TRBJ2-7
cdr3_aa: CASSLGYEQYF